This T cell receptor beta chain stems from a study of blood T cell repertoires in COVID-19. Study as a whole: Sample material is recorded as cDNA or gDNA derived from T cells, B-cell-depleted T cells, or PBMCs.

The authors' processing: Using reference gene primer amplification, nucleated cell counts were estimated. The method was immunoSEQ multiplex PCR; TCRdb's version includes in-frame clones alone and lacks a portion of them. Clone size and V and J calls were adopted from that table, with D and trimming inferred from the DNA. The top ten hold about 20% of the sample, which has about 160,000 clones, about 80% seen once. Trimming shortened V by 3 bases and J by 10 bases, and 13 bases separated the two germline ends. The V gene's germline CDR1 is LGHDT and CDR2 YNNKEL (reference sequence). The CDR3 is 14 amino acids.

Sequencing used peripheral blood. The chain couples TRBV3-1 (or the pseudogene TRBV3-2) to TRBJ1-6, with D unclear. The clonotype was recovered from a woman at least 80 years old with acute or convalescent COVID-19. The DNA for the CDR3 is TGTGCCAGCAGCCACGCAGATGGAGGGTCACCCCTCCACTTT. Translation gives CASSHADGGSPLHF.